A single sample gave rise to the 6 T cell receptor beta chains below, sequenced in a study of response to subunit inactivated influenza vaccine. From the RT-PCR reads, TCRdb called clonotypes with MiXCR, one entry per CDR3 protein. This sample carries hundreds of thousands of distinct CDR3 sequences, around 14% of them seen once, and the ten largest clones take 11%. The source was PBMCs from blood, collected roughly 12 days after vaccination. These receptors were obtained from a man aged 45-65 years who received an inactivated influenza vaccine.

The chain combines TRBV12-3 or TRBV12-4 with TRBJ2-5; possibly TRBD1 for D (6 bases). This CDR3 has 16 residues. Trimming removed 0 bases from V and 5 bases from J, with 16 bases in between. The CDR3 DNA reads as TGTGCCAGCAGTTTAGCTTATCAGGGGTTGGGGGAGACCCAGTACTTC. This codes for CASSLAYQGLGETQYF.

This clonotype was counted a few times. The chain couples TRBV27 to TRBJ2-2; a possible D gene is TRBD2 (5 bases). The germline V gene has CDR1 MNHEY and CDR2 SMNVEV (reference sequence). Deletions cut 1 base from V and 7 bases from J, with 13 bases between. The CDR3 sequence is 15 residues long. CDR3 loop: CASSLYGPRGGELFF. The CDR3 DNA reads as TGTGCCAGCAGTTTATATGGGCCTCGGGGCGGGGAGCTGTTTTTT.

The sample holds a few counts of this clonotype. V and J are TRBV29-1 and TRBJ2-7; TRBD2 aligns across 8 bases. The V gene end was trimmed by 4 bases and the J gene end by 1 base; junction bases not matched to a gene: 3. From germline, CDR1 is SQVTM and CDR2 ANQGSEA. The length of the CDR3 is 13 residues. Written as DNA, the CDR3 is TGCAGCGTTGTACTAGCGGAGTCCTACGAGCAGTACTTC. It codes for CSVVLAESYEQYF.

The V call is TRBV9, the J call TRBJ2-2, with 10 bases fitting TRBD2. J gave up 7 bases and V 4 bases, and 7 bases lay outside the gene matches. The CDR3 covers 15 residues. Germline V lookup: CDR1 SGDLS, CDR2 YYNGEE. The CDR3 reads CASSSGASGSGELFF. The CDR3 DNA is TGTGCCAGCAGCTCAGGAGCTAGCGGGAGCGGGGAGCTGTTTTTT.

V usage is TRBV12-3 or TRBV12-4 and J usage is TRBJ2-5; 7 bases align to TRBD1. This CDR3 has 12 residues. The V segment lost 2 bases and the J segment 9 bases; nucleotides outside the gene matches: 3. The CDR3 spells CASSLRQGAQYF. CDR3 DNA sequence: TGTGCCAGCAGTTTACGCCAGGGGGCCCAGTACTTC.

The chain recombines TRBV30 with TRBJ1-4, with TRBD1 matching over 9 bases. CDR3 size: 15 residues. Germline assignment: CDR1 GTSNPN and CDR2 SVGIG (reference sequence). With V trimmed by 2 bases and J by 8 bases, 9 bases remained unmatched. The CDR3 DNA is TGTGCCTGGAGTCCCCCGGGACAGGGAGGGGAAAAACTGTTTTTT. Translating it yields CAWSPPGQGGEKLFF.